Listed here are 21 T cell receptor beta chains from one sample, sequenced in a study of control samples from healthy donors and cancer patients. Clones were read by immunoSEQ multiplex PCR, and TCRdb kept only the in-frame ones, dropping some. The data show 55,000 to 90,000 clones, approximately 80% seen once. Specimen: blood. These receptors all stem from a man between 45 and 60 years old in good health.

The chain carries TRBV19 and TRBJ1-1; 7 bases agree with TRBD1. Germline V gives CDR1 LNHDA, CDR2 SQIVND (reference sequence). The CDR3 totals 15 residues. V lost 0 bases to trimming and J lost 2 bases; unmatched junction nucleotides: 3. The CDR3 is CASSIDQGVNTEAFF. CDR3 DNA: TGTGCCAGTAGTATAGATCAGGGGGTTAACACTGAAGCTTTCTTT.

V gene TRBV5-1 combines with J gene TRBJ2-7; 9 positions agree with TRBD1. CDR1 SGHRS and CDR2 YFSETQ come from the germline V gene. Trimming removed 1 base from V and 3 bases from J; junction bases left unmatched: 14. This CDR3 has 18 residues. For the CDR3, the DNA is TGCGCCAGCAGCTTGACTACAGGGGGCGCGTTTGGGGACTACGAGCAGTACTTC. Residues: CASSLTTGGAFGDYEQYF.

There are many counts of this clone. The rearrangement joins TRBV11-2 to TRBJ1-4; the D gene is possibly TRBD1 (5 bases). Germline V gene data show CDR1 as SGHAT and CDR2 as FQNNGV. Trimming took off 8 bases at V and 5 bases at J, with 18 bases between the two ends. There are 15 residues in the CDR3. CDR3 in DNA: TGTGCCAGCCCCTTAACGAGACAGCCCAATGAAAAACTGTTTTTT. Encoded protein: CASPLTRQPNEKLFF. The complete variable domain, with remaining parts taken from reference TRBV11-2 and TRBJ1-4, reads EAGVAQSPRYKIIEKRQSVAFWCNPISGHATLYWYQQILGQGPKLLIQFQNNGVVDDSQLPKDRFSAERLKGVDSTLKIQPAKLEDSAVYLCASPLTRQPNEKLFFGSGTQLSVL.

This clone has a handful of counts. The J gene is TRBJ1-2, the V gene TRBV4-3; D may be TRBD1 (5 bases). CDR3 length: 16 residues. V was cut by 5 bases and J by 5 bases, with 21 bases left in between. Germline V gene lookup returns CDR1 LGHNA and CDR2 YSLEER. The CDR3 bases are TGCGCCAGCAGCGAAACGGGGGGATTAGGCCAGTATGGCTACACCTTC. Protein: CASSETGGLGQYGYTF.

This chain joins TRBV4-3 and TRBJ1-2; D ambiguous. The V and J ends lost 4 bases and 8 bases respectively, with 20 bases between them. Per the germline V gene, CDR1 is LGHNA and CDR2 is YSLEER. The CDR3 is 15 amino acids. CDR3 loop: CASSPRASRREGYTF. Written as DNA, the CDR3 is TGCGCCAGCAGCCCGAGAGCCAGCCGCCGTGAAGGCTACACCTTC.

There are a few counts of this clone. This likely comes from a read error, as the CDR3 has no conserved phenylalanine or tryptophan at its end. The DNA is left out, because the CDR3 cannot be placed on it with certainty; the CDR3 is given as TCRdb lists it. This sequence joins TRBV12-3 or TRBV12-4 and TRBJ2-7; TRBD1 is the table's D call and was not checked against the DNA. Including both end residues, the CDR3 is 9 amino acids long. The CDR3 loop reads CASSNTGKI.

J is TRBJ2-1 and V is TRBV5-4, with D tentatively TRBD2 (6 bases). Germline CDR1 is SGHNT and CDR2 is YYREEE (reference sequence). The CDR3 covers 15 residues. The V gene lost 1 base and the J gene lost 1 base, with 9 bases spanning the gap. The CDR3 spells CASSLLAGSYNEQFF. CDR3 bases: TGTGCCAGCAGCTTGTTGGCGGGGTCCTACAATGAGCAGTTCTTC.

The J gene is TRBJ2-3, the V gene TRBV11-3, with 8 positions matching TRBD1. Germline CDR1 SGHNT, CDR2 YENEEA. CDR3 length equals 15 residues. Trimming took 0 bases from V and 10 from J; bases not matched to a gene: 9. The CDR3, as DNA: TGTGCCAGCAGCTTAGATGGGGACAGGCCTCTTTCGCAGTATTTT. Its translation: CASSLDGDRPLSQYF.

Here the CDR3 DNA reads TGTGCCAGCAGCACCGGCACAGATACGCAGTATTTT. It specifies CASSTGTDTQYF. The chain links TRBV5-4 to TRBJ2-3; D unclear. Between the trimmed V and J ends, which lost 4 bases and 1 base, there was a span of 4 bases. Germline V CDR1 and CDR2: SGHNT, YYREEE (reference sequence). CDR3 length: 12 residues.

This chain joins TRBV5-5 and TRBJ2-3; D ambiguous. Germline CDR1 is SGHKS and CDR2 is YYEKEE (reference sequence). The CDR3 is 17 amino acids. The ends were cut back, 6 bases at V and 1 base at J, with 21 bases in the middle. The DNA for the CDR3 is TGTGCCAGCACCCAACCTGGGGTCAGTTCCCGCACAGATACGCAGTATTTT. It specifies CASTQPGVSSRTDTQYF.

The rearrangement joins TRBV7-9 to TRBJ2-1; 11 bases are a match to TRBD2. Germline V gene sequence: CDR1 SEHNR, CDR2 FQNEAQ (reference sequence). This CDR3 is built from 17 residues. Trimming at V came to 2 bases and at J to 2 bases, leaving 5 bases not matched to a gene. This chain's CDR3 is CASSLRLAGYTYNEQFF. In DNA, the CDR3 is TGTGCCAGCAGCTTAAGACTAGCGGGATACACCTACAATGAGCAGTTCTTC.

The chain uses TRBV19 and TRBJ1-1; tentatively, D is TRBD1 (5 bases). Trimming cost V 6 bases and J 3 bases, with 20 bases left between them. This CDR3 contains 16 residues. Germline V gene lookup returns CDR1 LNHDA and CDR2 SQIVND (reference sequence). The CDR3 protein is CASRASHDSGHTEAFF. The CDR3 DNA sequence: TGTGCCAGTAGAGCCAGCCATGACAGCGGGCACACTGAAGCTTTCTTT.

The chain uses TRBV19 and TRBJ1-5; D perhaps matches TRBD1 (6 bases). CDR1 and CDR2 from the germline V gene are LNHDA and SQIVND (reference sequence). The germline V and J ends were trimmed by 2 bases and 6 bases, with 8 bases remaining between them. The CDR3 covers 13 residues. The CDR3 sequence: CASSIQGIQPQHF. The DNA for the CDR3 is TGTGCCAGTAGTATACAGGGGATTCAGCCCCAGCATTTT. Variable domain in full (rest from reference TRBV19 and TRBJ1-5): DGGITQSPKYLFRKEGQNVTLSCEQNLNHDAMYWYRQDPGQGLRLIYYSQIVNDFQKGDIAEGYSVSREKKESFPLTVTSAQKNPTAFYLCASSIQGIQPQHFGDGTRLSIL.

V usage is TRBV7-9 and J usage is TRBJ1-3, with no clear D. V was pared by 4 bases and J by 6 bases, with 10 bases between. Germline values: CDR1 SEHNR, CDR2 FQNEAQ (reference sequence). The CDR3 has 13 residues. The CDR3 region is CASSYGKKNTIYF. CDR3 bases: TGTGCCAGCAGCTACGGGAAGAAAAACACCATATATTTT.

V is TRBV5-4 and J is TRBJ2-1; D may correspond to TRBD1 or TRBD2 (6 bases each). The CDR3 contains 15 residues. The germline CDR1 and CDR2 sequences are SGHNT and YYREEE (reference sequence). V was cut by 4 bases and J by 4 bases, with 15 bases left in between. In DNA, the CDR3 is TGTGCCAGCAGCCCTGGGACTGACAGGTACAATGAGCAGTTCTTC. It yields the protein CASSPGTDRYNEQFF.

The V and J genes are TRBV30 and TRBJ2-3; D remains ambiguous. The CDR3 covers 14 residues. The V and J ends lost 0 bases and 2 bases respectively, with 9 bases between them. Germline CDR1 and CDR2: GTSNPN and SVGIG (reference sequence). The CDR3 DNA is TGTGCCTGGAGTGTTGGGAAAAACACAGATACGCAGTATTTT. This codes for CAWSVGKNTDTQYF.

This rearrangement joins TRBV3-1 (or the pseudogene TRBV3-2) to TRBJ2-1; a weak D match, TRBD1 (6 bases). The V gene lost 3 bases and the J gene lost 8 bases, with 20 bases spanning the gap. The CDR3 runs 16 residues. The germline gives CDR1 LGHDT, CDR2 YNNKEL (reference sequence). CDR3 sequence reads: CASSQYFPPGDDEQFF. CDR3 DNA: TGTGCCAGCAGCCAGTACTTTCCCCCAGGGGACGATGAGCAGTTCTTC.

This clone has more than one count but fewer than ten. The J gene is TRBJ1-2, the V gene TRBV5-1; D remains unclear. The germline CDR1 and CDR2 sequences are SGHRS and YFSETQ. The CDR3 runs 12 residues. The V end was cut by 5 bases, the J end by 3 bases, with 8 bases between. The CDR3 DNA follows: TGCGCCAGCAGGCGTGCAGACTATGGCTACACCTTC. Translation gives CASRRADYGYTF.

The V gene is TRBV19, the J gene TRBJ1-1; D might be TRBD1 (6 bases). Germline assignment: CDR1 LNHDA and CDR2 SQIVND (reference sequence). The CDR3 is made up of 15 amino acids. Trimming cost V 5 bases and J 0 bases, with 13 bases left between them. DNA of the CDR3: TGTGCCAGTAGTCGCACAGGGTTTATGAACACTGAAGCTTTCTTT. Amino acid sequence: CASSRTGFMNTEAFF.

This chain links TRBV28 with TRBJ2-6, with D unclear. This CDR3 region has 15 residues. Germline loops: CDR1 MDHEN, CDR2 SYDVKM. The ends were cut back, 5 bases at V and 4 bases at J, with 12 bases in the middle. The CDR3 DNA follows: TGTGCCAGCAGTCGGCCTTTCTCCGGGGCCAACGTCCTGACTTTC. This translates into CASSRPFSGANVLTF.

This clone was observed a handful of times. CDR3 DNA: TGTGCCAGCAGACCGGACAGGCGGGCTGAAGCTTTCTTT. It translates to CASRPDRRAEAFF. The chain employs TRBV6-5 and TRBJ1-1, with 7 bases fitting TRBD1. Germline V gene lookup returns CDR1 MNHEY and CDR2 SVGAGI. This CDR3 region has 13 residues. J gave up 6 bases and V 6 bases, and 7 bases lay outside the gene matches.